Listed here are 23 T cell receptor beta chains from one sample, sequenced in a study of blood T cell repertoires in COVID-19 (dated by TCRdb to the early 2020s). Library construction relied on the immunoSEQ multiplex PCR assay. TCRdb holds this immuneACCESS table with in-frame rearrangements only. Some clones are missing; in checked studies, unresolved V genes explain under half, and the rest has no known cause. The sample table records about 46,000 clones; around 88% of these occur just once. Over 5% of the sample rests with the top ten. What was sequenced was peripheral blood. The source of these receptors is an elderly woman with acute or convalescent COVID-19.

V and J are TRBV2 and TRBJ1-5; possibly TRBD1 for D (5 bases). The V end was cut by 8 bases, the J end by 0 bases, with 11 bases between. Germline values: CDR1 SNHLY, CDR2 FYNNEI. The CDR3 runs 14 residues. CDR3 loop: CASVRGNSNQPQHF. DNA of the CDR3: TGTGCCAGCGTCCGGGGGAATAGCAATCAGCCCCAGCATTTT.

J is TRBJ2-7 and V is TRBV3-1 (or the pseudogene TRBV3-2), with 11 bases that match TRBD1. The CDR3 totals 15 residues. The germline gives CDR1 LGHDT, CDR2 YNNKEL (reference sequence). The trim removed 5 bases at V and 3 bases at J, leaving 6 bases unmatched. This chain's CDR3 is CASSSSGQGGYEQYF. In DNA, the CDR3 is TGTGCCAGCAGCAGCTCGGGACAGGGGGGCTACGAGCAGTACTTC.

This chain uses TRBV7-6 with TRBJ2-2; 12 bases align to TRBD2. This CDR3 region has 18 residues. The germline gives CDR1 SGHVS, CDR2 FNYEAQ. Unmatched junction bases numbered 11, after V lost 2 bases and J lost 7 bases. The CDR3 DNA reads as TGTGCCAGCAGCTTAAATTCCCTAGCGGGGGGGCATGTCGGGGAGCTGTTTTTT. The encoded protein is CASSLNSLAGGHVGELFF.

The chain has TRBV2 and TRBJ2-1, with a weak D call TRBD2 (5 bases). V lost 1 base to trimming and J lost 10 bases, with 17 bases between them. The CDR3 contains 15 residues. CDR1 is SNHLY and CDR2 is FYNNEI in the germline V gene. The CDR3: CASSEVPGSFFEQFF. DNA for the CDR3: TGTGCCAGCAGTGAAGTCCCGGGGTCATTTTTCGAGCAGTTCTTC.

The gene calls are TRBV19 and TRBJ1-5, with 10 bases matching TRBD1. In germline, CDR1 is LNHDA, CDR2 SQIVND (reference sequence). The CDR3 consists of 15 residues. J was trimmed by 1 base and V by 5 bases; bases with no gene match: 2. As DNA, the CDR3 is TGTGCCAGTAGTCAGGGACAGGGGAGCAATCAGCCCCAGCATTTT. This encodes CASSQGQGSNQPQHF.

The chain recombines TRBV6-5 with TRBJ2-3, with D possibly being TRBD1 (6 bases). This CDR3 contains 15 residues. The V end was cut by 6 bases, the J end by 4 bases, with 17 bases between. Germline assignment: CDR1 MNHEY and CDR2 SVGAGI. This CDR3 reads CASSLQGRNADTQYF. The CDR3 DNA sequence: TGTGCCAGCAGCCTACAGGGACGGAACGCAGATACGCAGTATTTT.

V usage is TRBV2 and J usage is TRBJ2-2, with 7 bases matching TRBD2. The CDR3 covers 14 residues. J lost 3 bases, V lost 4 bases, and 2 bases had no gene match. The germline CDR1 and CDR2 sequences are SNHLY and FYNNEI. Here the CDR3 DNA reads TGTGCCAGCAGTGGCGGACTAGACACCGGGGAGCTGTTTTTT. This codes for CASSGGLDTGELFF.

This clone was observed a single time. The chain recombines TRBV5-1 with TRBJ1-4, with 7 bases matching TRBD1. V gave up 1 base and J gave up 7 bases; unmatched junction bases: 4. The CDR3 runs to 14 residues. CDR1 and CDR2 (germline): SGHRS, YFSETQ. The CDR3 spells CASSLTGVFEKLFF. CDR3 coding DNA: TGCGCCAGCAGCTTGACAGGGGTTTTTGAAAAACTGTTTTTT.

The rearrangement uses TRBV7-9 and TRBJ1-4; 8 bases agree with TRBD1. The germline gives CDR1 SEHNR, CDR2 FQNEAQ (reference sequence). The V gene end was trimmed by 5 bases and the J gene end by 6 bases; junction bases not matched to a gene: 8. The CDR3 is made up of 15 amino acids. This CDR3 reads CASSQGGTGYEKLFF. Here the CDR3 DNA reads TGTGCCAGCAGCCAGGGGGGGACAGGCTATGAAAAACTGTTTTTT.

This clone was observed a handful of times. The chain is built from TRBV6-6 and TRBJ1-2; maybe TRBD1 (5 bases). The length of the CDR3 is 18 residues. The germline CDR1 and CDR2 sequences are MNHNY and SVGAGI (reference sequence). Trimming left V 5 bases short and J 2 bases short, with 24 bases between. CDR3 sequence (DNA): TGTGCCAGCAGTCCAGAACATTCGGGGAGGGGCCGAAACTATGGCTACACCTTC. This gives the protein CASSPEHSGRGRNYGYTF.

The chain has TRBV5-4 and TRBJ2-7, with D possibly matching TRBD1 (8 bases). The CDR3 sequence is 15 residues long. CDR1 SGHNT and CDR2 YYREEE come from the germline V gene (reference sequence). The V end lost 4 bases, the J end lost 5 bases, and 19 bases lay between the germline ends. CDR3 DNA sequence: TGTGCCAGCAGCAACGGGGGGCAGGGGGCGAACGAGCAGTACTTC. Translated: CASSNGGQGANEQYF.

This rearrangement joins TRBV7-3 to TRBJ2-1; TRBD2 matches 12 bases. The germline V gene has CDR1 SGHTA and CDR2 FQGTGA. The length of the CDR3 is 16 residues. Losses at the gene ends were 5 bases for V and 7 bases for J; bases not matched to a gene: 9. CDR3 loop: CASSPSASGGVNEQFF. Here the CDR3 DNA reads TGTGCCAGCAGCCCCTCGGCTAGCGGGGGGGTGAATGAGCAGTTCTTC.

Details on this clone: A read error may produce the germline difference seen at one junction end. The chain combines TRBV2 with TRBJ2-5, with TRBD2 identical over 10 bases. CDR1 and CDR2 from the germline V gene are SNHLY and FYNNEI. The CDR3 length is 13 residues. The CDR3 region has the DNA TGTGTCAGCAGTGAAGTGTGGGGACTAGCGTTGTACTTC. Translated: CVSSEVWGLALYF.

V is TRBV2 and J is TRBJ2-5; TRBD1 matches 7 bases. The CDR3 has 14 residues. V dropped 7 bases and J dropped 4; count of bases not matched to a gene: 9. Germline lookup yields CDR1 SNHLY and CDR2 FYNNEI. CDR3: CASNIEGAGETQYF. The CDR3 region has the DNA TGTGCCAGCAATATTGAGGGGGCCGGAGAGACCCAGTACTTC.

This chain joins TRBV19 and TRBJ1-2, with TRBD1 identical over 7 bases. This CDR3 contains 17 residues. Per germline, CDR1 LNHDA and CDR2 SQIVND (reference sequence). The trim removed 5 bases at V and 0 bases at J, leaving 12 bases unmatched. The CDR3 sequence: CASSDSFGTAANYGYTF. DNA for the CDR3: TGTGCCAGTAGTGACTCCTTCGGGACAGCTGCTAACTATGGCTACACCTTC. Full variable domain (remainder filled in from reference TRBV19 and TRBJ1-2): DGGITQSPKYLFRKEGQNVTLSCEQNLNHDAMYWYRQDPGQGLRLIYYSQIVNDFQKGDIAEGYSVSREKKESFPLTVTSAQKNPTAFYLCASSDSFGTAANYGYTFGSGTRLTVV.

A single count supports this clone. The chain uses TRBV27 and TRBJ2-2; D possibly corresponds to TRBD1 (6 bases). The germline CDR1 and CDR2 sequences are MNHEY and SMNVEV (reference sequence). CDR3 length equals 16 residues. Trimming pared 6 bases from V and 1 base from J, leaving 15 bases between. In DNA, the CDR3 is TGTGCCAGCAGCAGACAGGTATACTTGAACACCGGGGAGCTGTTTTTT. Protein sequence: CASSRQVYLNTGELFF.

Points on this clone: This same CDR3 is encoded by further DNA sequences in the sample. The J gene is TRBJ1-1, the V gene TRBV6-5; 7 bases align to TRBD1. This CDR3 region has 12 residues. The V segment lost 2 bases and the J segment 8 bases; nucleotides outside the gene matches: 2. Germline assignment: CDR1 MNHEY and CDR2 SVGAGI. The CDR3 sequence is CASSYRGGEAFF. Here the CDR3 DNA reads TGTGCCAGCAGTTACCGAGGGGGCGAAGCTTTCTTT.

The rearrangement joins TRBV5-4 to TRBJ2-3; 9 nucleotides agree with TRBD2. The germline V gene encodes CDR1 SGHNT and CDR2 YYREEE (reference sequence). This CDR3 has 16 residues. The trim removed 3 bases at V and 5 bases at J, leaving 10 bases unmatched. The CDR3 bases are TGTGCCAGCAGCTCCGGACTAGCGAATTGGGGAGATACGCAGTATTTT. Translated: CASSSGLANWGDTQYF.

The rearrangement joins TRBV30 to TRBJ2-1; no clear D. The CDR3 contains 12 residues. The germline CDR1 and CDR2 sequences are GTSNPN and SVGIG (reference sequence). Deletions cut 3 bases from V and 12 bases from J, with 15 bases between. Here the CDR3 DNA reads TGTGCCTGGAGCCGCGGCCCAACATTGCAGTTCTTC. Its translation: CAWSRGPTLQFF. The full variable domain, in which reference TRBV30 and TRBJ2-1 provide the parts outside the CDR3, is SQTIHQWPATLVQPVGSPLSLECTVEGTSNPNLYWYRQAAGRGLQLLFYSVGIGQISSEVPQNLSASRPQDRQFILSSKKLLLSDSGFYLCAWSRGPTLQFFGPGTRLTVL.

The chain links TRBV4-2 to TRBJ1-5, with 12 bases that match TRBD1. V dropped 5 bases and J dropped 7; count of bases not matched to a gene: 3. Germline assignment: CDR1 LGHNA and CDR2 YNFKEQ. This CDR3 comprises 14 residues. CDR3: CASSSGTGGQPQHF. CDR3 nucleotide sequence: TGTGCCAGCAGCAGCGGGACAGGGGGCCAGCCCCAGCATTTT.

V gene TRBV25-1 combines with J gene TRBJ2-3; no clear D gene. Germline loops: CDR1 MGHDK, CDR2 SYGVNS. CDR3 size: 12 residues. V shed 0 bases and J shed 8 bases, with 6 bases lying between them. This CDR3 is CASSEYPGTQYF. In nucleotides, the CDR3 is TGTGCCAGCAGTGAATACCCGGGTACGCAGTATTTT.

This clone has a single count. This sequence joins TRBV4-2 and TRBJ2-5; 8 bases map to TRBD2. The CDR3 totals 16 residues. V lost 0 bases to trimming and J lost 2 bases; unmatched junction nucleotides: 5. Germline loops: CDR1 LGHNA, CDR2 YNFKEQ. The CDR3 sequence is CASSQENGGAQETQYF. Here the CDR3 DNA reads TGTGCCAGCAGCCAAGAGAACGGGGGGGCTCAAGAGACCCAGTACTTC.

This clone was observed a single time. The V call is TRBV3-1 (or the pseudogene TRBV3-2), the J call TRBJ2-1; 10 positions match TRBD2. Germline lookup yields CDR1 LGHDT and CDR2 YNNKEL (reference sequence). The CDR3 runs to 17 residues. The V segment lost 4 bases and the J segment 8 bases; nucleotides outside the gene matches: 14. This CDR3 is CASSPARSSGGRDEQFF. DNA for the CDR3: TGTGCCAGCAGCCCCGCCAGGAGTAGCGGGGGGAGGGATGAGCAGTTCTTC.